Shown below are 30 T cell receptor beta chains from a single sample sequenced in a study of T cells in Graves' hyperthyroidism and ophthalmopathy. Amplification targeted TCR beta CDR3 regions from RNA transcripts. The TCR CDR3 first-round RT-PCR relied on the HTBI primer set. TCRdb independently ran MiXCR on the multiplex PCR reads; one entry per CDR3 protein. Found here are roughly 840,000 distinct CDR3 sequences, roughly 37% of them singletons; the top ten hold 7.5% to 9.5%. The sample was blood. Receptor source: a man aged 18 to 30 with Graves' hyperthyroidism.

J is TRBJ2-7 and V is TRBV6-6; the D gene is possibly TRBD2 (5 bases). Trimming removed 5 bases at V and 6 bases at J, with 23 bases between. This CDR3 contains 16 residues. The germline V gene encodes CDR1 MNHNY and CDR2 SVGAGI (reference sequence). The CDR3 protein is CASSATPWAAGLEQYF. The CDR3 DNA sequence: TGTGCCAGCAGTGCAACACCCTGGGCGGCGGGTCTCGAGCAGTACTTC.

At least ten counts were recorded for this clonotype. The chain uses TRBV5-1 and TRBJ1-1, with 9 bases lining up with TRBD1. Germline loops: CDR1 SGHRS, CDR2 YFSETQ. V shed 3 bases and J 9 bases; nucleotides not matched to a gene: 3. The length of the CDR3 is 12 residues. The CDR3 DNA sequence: TGCGCCAGCAGCTCTGGACAGGGGCAAGCTTTCTTT. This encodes CASSSGQGQAFF.

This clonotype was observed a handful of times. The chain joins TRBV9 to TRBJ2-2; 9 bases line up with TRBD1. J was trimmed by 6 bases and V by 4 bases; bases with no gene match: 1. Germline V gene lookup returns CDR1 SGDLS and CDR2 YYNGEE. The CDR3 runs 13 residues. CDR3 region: CASSYRGPGELFF. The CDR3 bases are TGTGCCAGCAGCTACAGGGGGCCCGGGGAGCTGTTTTTT.

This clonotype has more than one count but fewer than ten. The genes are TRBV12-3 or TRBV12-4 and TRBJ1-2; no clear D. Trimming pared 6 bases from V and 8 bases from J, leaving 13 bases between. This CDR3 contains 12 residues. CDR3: CASRRSDLGYTF. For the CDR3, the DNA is TGTGCCAGCAGGAGGTCAGACTTAGGCTACACCTTC.

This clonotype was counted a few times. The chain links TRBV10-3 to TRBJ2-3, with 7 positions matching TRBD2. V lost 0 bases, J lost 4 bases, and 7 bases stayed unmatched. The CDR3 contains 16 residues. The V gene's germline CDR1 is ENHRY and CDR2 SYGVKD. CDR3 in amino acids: CAISESGGSGADTQYF. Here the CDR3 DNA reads TGTGCCATCAGTGAGTCGGGCGGGAGCGGGGCAGATACGCAGTATTTT.

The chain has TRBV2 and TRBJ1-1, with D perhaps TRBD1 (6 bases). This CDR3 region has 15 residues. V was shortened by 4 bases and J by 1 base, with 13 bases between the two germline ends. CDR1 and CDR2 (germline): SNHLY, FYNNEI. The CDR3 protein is CASSVSGAANTEAFF. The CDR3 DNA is TGTGCCAGCAGTGTCTCGGGGGCAGCGAACACTGAAGCTTTCTTT.

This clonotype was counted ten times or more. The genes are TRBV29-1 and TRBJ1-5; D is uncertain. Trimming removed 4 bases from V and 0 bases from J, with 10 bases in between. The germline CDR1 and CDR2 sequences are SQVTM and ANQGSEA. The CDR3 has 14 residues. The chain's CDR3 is CSVAPGSSNQPQHF. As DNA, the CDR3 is TGCAGCGTTGCCCCGGGGTCTAGCAATCAGCCCCAGCATTTT.

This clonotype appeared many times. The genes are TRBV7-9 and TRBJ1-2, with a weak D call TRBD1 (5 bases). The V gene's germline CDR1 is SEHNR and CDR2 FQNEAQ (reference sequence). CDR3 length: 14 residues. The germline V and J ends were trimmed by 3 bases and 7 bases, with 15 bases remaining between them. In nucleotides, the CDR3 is TGTGCCAGCAGCTTCGGGACGGGTCAACGTGGCTACACCTTC. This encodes CASSFGTGQRGYTF.

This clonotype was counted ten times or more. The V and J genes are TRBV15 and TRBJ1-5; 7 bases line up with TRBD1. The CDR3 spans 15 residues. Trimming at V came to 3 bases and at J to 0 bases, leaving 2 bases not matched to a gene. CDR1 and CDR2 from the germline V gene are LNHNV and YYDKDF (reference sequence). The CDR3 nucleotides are TGTGCCACCAGCAGGGGACAGAATAGCAATCAGCCCCAGCATTTT. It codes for CATSRGQNSNQPQHF.

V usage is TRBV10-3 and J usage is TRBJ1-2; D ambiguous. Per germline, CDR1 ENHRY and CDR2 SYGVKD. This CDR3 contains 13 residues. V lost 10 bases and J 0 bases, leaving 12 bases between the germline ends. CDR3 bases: TGTGCCAGCCGGCATGACGCTAACTATGGCTACACCTTC. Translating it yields CASRHDANYGYTF.

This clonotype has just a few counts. The CDR3 DNA reads as TGTGCCAGCAACCCGGACAGGGTTCACGGAAACACCATATATTTT. It codes for CASNPDRVHGNTIYF. The chain has TRBV12-3 or TRBV12-4 and TRBJ1-3, with 8 bases that match TRBD1. V gave up 7 bases and J gave up 4 bases; unmatched junction bases: 9. The CDR3 sequence is 15 residues long.

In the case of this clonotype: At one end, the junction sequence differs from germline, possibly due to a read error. As DNA, the CDR3 is TGCGTCAGCAGCGTGGACACCCGAGGGACTGAAGCTTTCTTT. Its protein is CVSSVDTRGTEAFF. This sequence joins TRBV5-1 and TRBJ1-1; a weak D match, TRBD1 (5 bases). Germline CDR1 SGHRS, CDR2 YFSETQ. This CDR3 region has 14 residues.

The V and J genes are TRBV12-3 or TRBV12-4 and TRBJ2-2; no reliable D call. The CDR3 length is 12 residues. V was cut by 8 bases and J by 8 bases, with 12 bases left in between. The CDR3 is CASAPALGELFF. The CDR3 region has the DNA TGTGCCAGCGCCCCGGCGTTAGGGGAGCTGTTTTTT.

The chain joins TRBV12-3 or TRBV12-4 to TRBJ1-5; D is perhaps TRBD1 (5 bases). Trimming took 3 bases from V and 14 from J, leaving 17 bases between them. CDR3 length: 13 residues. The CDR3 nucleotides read TGTGCCAGCAGTTTGGGGCAGCGATCCTACGAGCATTTT. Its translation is CASSLGQRSYEHF.

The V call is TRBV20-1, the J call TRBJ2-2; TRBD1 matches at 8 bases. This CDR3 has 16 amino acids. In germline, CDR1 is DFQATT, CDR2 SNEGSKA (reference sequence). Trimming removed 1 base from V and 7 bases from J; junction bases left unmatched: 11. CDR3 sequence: CSARGTGTPAGGELFF. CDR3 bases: TGCAGTGCTAGAGGGACAGGGACACCGGCGGGCGGGGAGCTGTTTTTT.

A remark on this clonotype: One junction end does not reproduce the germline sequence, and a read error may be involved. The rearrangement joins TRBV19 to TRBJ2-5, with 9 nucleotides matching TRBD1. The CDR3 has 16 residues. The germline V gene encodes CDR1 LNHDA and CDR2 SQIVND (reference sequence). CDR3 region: CAGSIDVTGGEETQYF. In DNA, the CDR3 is TGTGCCGGTAGTATAGATGTCACAGGGGGCGAAGAGACCCAGTACTTC.

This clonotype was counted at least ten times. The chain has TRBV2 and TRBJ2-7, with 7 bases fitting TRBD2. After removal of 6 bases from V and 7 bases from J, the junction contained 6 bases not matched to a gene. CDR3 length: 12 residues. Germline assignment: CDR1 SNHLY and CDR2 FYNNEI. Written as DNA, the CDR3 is TGTGCCAGCAGGTTTTCGGGGGGAGAGCAGTACTTC. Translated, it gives CASRFSGGEQYF.

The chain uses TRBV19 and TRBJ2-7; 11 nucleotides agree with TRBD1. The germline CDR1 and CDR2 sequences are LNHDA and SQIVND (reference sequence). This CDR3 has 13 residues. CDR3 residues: CVSSGQGAYEQYF. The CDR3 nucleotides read TGTGTCAGCTCCGGACAGGGGGCATACGAGCAGTACTTC.

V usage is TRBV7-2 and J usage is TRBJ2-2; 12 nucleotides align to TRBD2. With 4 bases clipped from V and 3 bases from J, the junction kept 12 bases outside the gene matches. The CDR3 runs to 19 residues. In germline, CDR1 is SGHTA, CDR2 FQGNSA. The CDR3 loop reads CASSYRPGLAGFYTGELFF. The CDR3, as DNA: TGTGCCAGCAGCTACCGACCGGGACTAGCGGGCTTTTACACCGGGGAGCTGTTTTTT.

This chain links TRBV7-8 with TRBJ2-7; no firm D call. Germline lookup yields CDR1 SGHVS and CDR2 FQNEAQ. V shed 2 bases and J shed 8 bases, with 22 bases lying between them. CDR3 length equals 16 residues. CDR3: CASSLSARGSSDKQYF. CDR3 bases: TGTGCCAGCAGCTTAAGTGCTCGCGGTTCTTCTGACAAGCAGTACTTC.

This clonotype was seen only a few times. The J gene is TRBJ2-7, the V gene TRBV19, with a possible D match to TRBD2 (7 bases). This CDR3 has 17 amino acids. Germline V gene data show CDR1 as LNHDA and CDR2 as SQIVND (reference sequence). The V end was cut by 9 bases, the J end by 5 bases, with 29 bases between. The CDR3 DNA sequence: TGTGCCAGCAGCTTAGGGGGGGGAGGGGGGAATCTCCACGAGCAGTACTTC. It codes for CASSLGGGGGNLHEQYF.

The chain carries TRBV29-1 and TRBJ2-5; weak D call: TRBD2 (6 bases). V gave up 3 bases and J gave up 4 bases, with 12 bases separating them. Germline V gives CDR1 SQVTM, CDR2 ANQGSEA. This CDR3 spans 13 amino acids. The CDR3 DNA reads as TGCAGCGTTGAGAGGGGAGGTCGAGAGACCCAGTACTTC. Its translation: CSVERGGRETQYF.

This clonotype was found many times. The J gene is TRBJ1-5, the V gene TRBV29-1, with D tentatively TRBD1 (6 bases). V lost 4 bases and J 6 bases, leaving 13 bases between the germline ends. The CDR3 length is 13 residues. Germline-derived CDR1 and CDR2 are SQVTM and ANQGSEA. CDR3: CSVVDRLGQPQHF. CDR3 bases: TGCAGCGTTGTTGACAGGTTGGGTCAGCCCCAGCATTTT.

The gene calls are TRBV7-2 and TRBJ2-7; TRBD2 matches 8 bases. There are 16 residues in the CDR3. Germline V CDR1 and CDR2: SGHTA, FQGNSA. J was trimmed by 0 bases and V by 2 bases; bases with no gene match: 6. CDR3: CASSLWTSGSSYEQYF. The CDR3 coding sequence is TGTGCCAGCAGCTTATGGACCAGCGGGAGCTCCTACGAGCAGTACTTC.

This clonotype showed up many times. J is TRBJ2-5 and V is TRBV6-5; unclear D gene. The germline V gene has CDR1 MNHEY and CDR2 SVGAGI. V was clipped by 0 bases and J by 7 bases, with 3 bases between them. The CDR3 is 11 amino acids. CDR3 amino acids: CASSYSGTQYF. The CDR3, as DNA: TGTGCCAGCAGTTACTCCGGGACCCAGTACTTC.

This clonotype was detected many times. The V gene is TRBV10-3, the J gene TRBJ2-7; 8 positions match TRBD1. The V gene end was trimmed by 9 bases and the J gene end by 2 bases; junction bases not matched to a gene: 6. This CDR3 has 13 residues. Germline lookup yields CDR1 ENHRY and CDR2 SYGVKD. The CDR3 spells CAIGQGGTYEQYF. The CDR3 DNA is TGTGCCATTGGACAGGGCGGGACCTACGAGCAGTACTTC.

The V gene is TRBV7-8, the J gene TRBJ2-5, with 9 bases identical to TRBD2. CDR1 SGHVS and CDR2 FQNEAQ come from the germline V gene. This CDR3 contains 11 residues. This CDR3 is CAPLAGETQYF. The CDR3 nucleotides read TGTGCTCCACTAGCGGGAGAGACCCAGTACTTC.

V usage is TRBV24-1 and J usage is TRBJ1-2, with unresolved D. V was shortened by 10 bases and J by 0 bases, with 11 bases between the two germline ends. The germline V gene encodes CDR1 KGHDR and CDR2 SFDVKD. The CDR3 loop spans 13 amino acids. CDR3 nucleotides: TGTGCCACTCGTCGGACGACTAACTATGGCTACACCTTC. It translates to CATRRTTNYGYTF.

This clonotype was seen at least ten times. As DNA, the CDR3 is TGTGCCAGCAGCTTCCGATCGGTCAGGGAGACCCAGTACTTC. The encoded protein is CASSFRSVRETQYF. The chain recombines TRBV5-6 with TRBJ2-5; D gene unclear. The V end was cut by 2 bases, the J end by 5 bases, with 13 bases between. The germline V gene encodes CDR1 SGHDT and CDR2 YYEEEE. The CDR3 has 14 residues.

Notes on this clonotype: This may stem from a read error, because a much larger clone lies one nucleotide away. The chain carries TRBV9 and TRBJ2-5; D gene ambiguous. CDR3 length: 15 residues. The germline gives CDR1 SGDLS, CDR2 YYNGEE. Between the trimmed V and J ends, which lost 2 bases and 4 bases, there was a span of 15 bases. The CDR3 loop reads CASSVESRTAETQYF. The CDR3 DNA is TGTGCCAGCAGCGTGGAAAGTCGGACGGCAGAGACCCAGTACTTC.